These 24 T cell receptor beta chains came from one sample sequenced in a study of regulatory T cells in long-lasting Graves disease. As for time point: persistent/refractory GD, antithyroid drugs over 5 years with positive TRAb. Following extraction of RNA from PBMCs, that RNA was used to make the TCR library. Combining iRepertoire HTBI primers with Arm-PCR of CDR3 regions, the authors built TCR beta libraries. TCRdb re-called the multiplex PCR reads with MiXCR, one entry per CDR3 protein. The sample carries some 300,000 distinct CDR3 sequences, around 23% recorded once. The specimen was peripheral blood mononuclear cells (PBMCs), collected when the disease was refractory, from a patient treated with antithyroid drugs. These receptors all stem from a female donor with Graves disease.

This clonotype was seen a handful of times. This chain joins TRBV7-6 and TRBJ1-1, with TRBD1 as a possible D gene (5 bases). This CDR3 contains 15 residues. V gave up 4 bases and J gave up 2 bases, with 14 bases separating them. Looked up from germline, CDR1 is SGHVS and CDR2 is FNYEAQ. CDR3 sequence: CASSSSGTRNTEAFF. In DNA, the CDR3 is TGTGCCAGCAGCTCCTCCGGGACCCGAAACACTGAAGCTTTCTTT.

The chain carries TRBV5-1 and TRBJ2-2; D is ambiguous. With 2 bases removed from V and 0 bases from J, the gap between germline ends came to 8 bases. Per the germline V gene, CDR1 is SGHRS and CDR2 is YFSETQ. The CDR3 consists of 15 residues. The CDR3 spells CASSFTTANTGELFF. The CDR3 DNA reads as TGCGCCAGCAGCTTTACGACCGCGAACACCGGGGAGCTGTTTTTT.

In this sample, this clonotype turned up many times. This CDR3 reads CASSFSGRGKTQYF. In nucleotides, the CDR3 is TGTGCCAGCAGCTTTAGCGGGAGGGGGAAGACCCAGTACTTC. The genes are TRBV11-2 and TRBJ2-5, with TRBD2 matching over 11 bases. V dropped 3 bases and J dropped 6; count of bases not matched to a gene: 3. The germline V gene has CDR1 SGHAT and CDR2 FQNNGV. The CDR3 consists of 14 residues.

This clonotype was counted a single time. At one end, the junction sequence differs from germline, possibly due to a read error. The gene calls are TRBV7-2 and TRBJ2-7, with 7 bases that match TRBD2. CDR1 SGHTA and CDR2 FQGNSA come from the germline V gene. The CDR3 covers 15 residues. The CDR3, as DNA: TGCGCCAGCAGCCCCGGGGCGGGAGCCGGGTACGAGCAGTACTTC. It translates to CASSPGAGAGYEQYF.

This clonotype was recorded at least ten times. The rearrangement links TRBV28 to TRBJ2-7, with TRBD2 as a possible D gene (6 bases). V lost 6 bases and J lost 7, with 22 bases in between. Germline V gene lookup returns CDR1 MDHEN and CDR2 SYDVKM. There are 15 residues in the CDR3. The CDR3 nucleotides read TGTGCCAGCAGCCAGGAGGGCCTAGGGTTCGAGGAGCAGTACTTC. Protein: CASSQEGLGFEEQYF.

Only a few counts were recorded for this clonotype. The chain recombines TRBV7-8 with TRBJ1-2, with D hard to call. This CDR3 comprises 15 residues. Germline CDR1 SGHVS, CDR2 FQNEAQ. Trimming cost V 1 base and J 10 bases, with 19 bases left between them. This CDR3 reads CASSLVSSVVIDYTF. In DNA form, the CDR3 reads TGTGCCAGCAGCTTAGTTTCGTCAGTAGTTATTGACTACACCTTC.

The chain is built from TRBV5-6 and TRBJ2-7; TRBD2 matches at 7 bases. Looked up from germline, CDR1 is SGHDT and CDR2 is YYEEEE. CDR3 length: 12 amino acids. The ends lost 7 bases at V and 9 bases at J; junction bases unmatched: 10. CDR3 in DNA: TGTGCCAGCCGCTATCCGTCGGGGGGGCAGTACTTC. As protein: CASRYPSGGQYF.

The sample holds many counts of this clonotype. The chain employs TRBV12-3 or TRBV12-4 and TRBJ1-2; no firm D call. The CDR3 length is 13 residues. V was trimmed by 7 bases and J by 4 bases, leaving 13 bases between them. CDR3 in DNA: TGTGCCAGCACCCCGACGGGGATCTATGGCTACACCTTC. Amino acids: CASTPTGIYGYTF.

This clonotype has a count of ten or more. This chain uses TRBV6-2 or TRBV6-3 with TRBJ1-6, with TRBD1 matching 7 bases. The V segment lost 6 bases and the J segment 6 bases; nucleotides outside the gene matches: 5. CDR3 length equals 14 residues. Germline CDR1 is MNHEY and CDR2 is SVGEGT. The CDR3 is CASSGQEGNSPLHF. The CDR3 bases are TGTGCCAGCAGCGGACAGGAGGGTAATTCACCCCTCCACTTT.

This clonotype was observed many times. The V and J genes are TRBV20-1 and TRBJ1-1, with no clear D. The CDR3 is made up of 14 amino acids. The V end lost 2 bases, the J end lost 4 bases, and 14 bases lay between the germline ends. Germline lookup yields CDR1 DFQATT and CDR2 SNEGSKA (reference sequence). CDR3 nucleotide sequence: TGCAGTGCTAGATACCTGAACAGAGCCACTGAAGCTTTCTTT. This encodes CSARYLNRATEAFF.

This clonotype has just a few counts. The chain is built from TRBV7-9 and TRBJ1-1; D unclear. CDR3 size: 15 residues. V was pared by 1 base and J by 4 bases, with 13 bases between. Germline CDR1 SEHNR, CDR2 FQNEAQ (reference sequence). CDR3 DNA sequence: TGTGCCAGCAGCTTAGGACGGCGGGTGGGCACTGAAGCTTTCTTT. This gives the protein CASSLGRRVGTEAFF.

This clonotype was seen more than once but under ten times. The rearrangement uses TRBV6-1 and TRBJ2-7; D remains unclear. The CDR3 sequence is 13 residues long. The germline V and J ends were trimmed by 7 bases and 0 bases, with 10 bases remaining between them. CDR1 is MNHNS and CDR2 is SASEGT in the germline V gene. The CDR3 DNA follows: TGTGCCAGCACAGTGGGCTCCTCCTACGAGCAGTACTTC. It specifies CASTVGSSYEQYF.

The rearrangement links TRBV4-1 to TRBJ1-2; D not certain. The length of the CDR3 is 15 residues. Trimming pared 0 bases from V and 0 bases from J, leaving 8 bases between. The germline gives CDR1 MGHRA, CDR2 YSYEKL. DNA of the CDR3: TGCGCCAGCAGCCAAGACACCAACTCTAACTATGGCTACACCTTC. Translated, it gives CASSQDTNSNYGYTF.

This clonotype was found a few times. The V call is TRBV7-2, the J call TRBJ1-1; 9 positions match TRBD1. CDR1 and CDR2 (germline): SGHTA, FQGNSA. V was pared by 3 bases and J by 5 bases, with 4 bases of the junction left unmatched. The CDR3 sequence is 14 residues long. This CDR3 reads CASSLGQGLTEAFF. CDR3 sequence (DNA): TGTGCCAGCAGCTTGGGACAGGGCTTGACTGAAGCTTTCTTT.

This clonotype was observed a few times. V and J are TRBV10-1 and TRBJ2-7, with D possibly called TRBD1 or TRBD2 (5 bases each). The germline V and J ends were trimmed by 0 bases and 4 bases, with 10 bases remaining between them. Germline V gene sequence: CDR1 WNHNN, CDR2 SYGVQD (reference sequence). The CDR3 consists of 14 residues. The CDR3 coding sequence is TGCGCCAGCAGTGAGTCGGGAGACAGATACGAGCAGTACTTC. This sequence encodes CASSESGDRYEQYF.

Turning to this clonotype: One junction end does not reproduce the germline sequence, and a read error may be involved. The chain uses TRBV6-1 and TRBJ2-2; TRBD2 matches at 7 bases. Germline V lookup: CDR1 MNHNS, CDR2 SASEGT. The CDR3 runs 15 residues. CDR3 amino acids: CAASGGRAGTGELSF. DNA for the CDR3: TGTGCCGCGTCAGGAGGGAGGGCGGGCACCGGGGAGCTGTCTTTT.

This clonotype was counted only a few times. The genes are TRBV5-1 and TRBJ1-2, with D tentatively TRBD1 (5 bases). This CDR3 is 13 amino acids long. CDR1 is SGHRS, CDR2 YFSETQ, per germline. The ends were cut back, 4 bases at V and 8 bases at J, with 15 bases in the middle. As DNA, the CDR3 is TGCGCCAGCAGCCCCCGGGACGCCCAGGGCTACACCTTC. Translating gives CASSPRDAQGYTF.

This sequence joins TRBV7-2 and TRBJ2-5; D not certain. The CDR3 loop spans 13 amino acids. Trimming removed 5 bases from V and 1 base from J, with 8 bases in between. Germline V gene sequence: CDR1 SGHTA, CDR2 FQGNSA. As DNA, the CDR3 is TGTGCCAGCAGCCGGATGGCCCAAGAGACCCAGTACTTC. Protein product: CASSRMAQETQYF.

Comments on this clonotype: Given a much more abundant clone one base away, this may be a read error. This rearrangement joins TRBV15 to TRBJ2-1, with TRBD2 matching 12 bases. The germline V gene encodes CDR1 LNHNV and CDR2 YYDKDF (reference sequence). The CDR3 is 15 residues long. CDR3 sequence (DNA): TGTGCCACCGGCAGACTAGCGGGAGAACACAATGAGCAGTTCTTC. It yields the protein CATGRLAGEHNEQFF.

The chain joins TRBV30 to TRBJ2-7; D remains ambiguous. Germline values: CDR1 GTSNPN, CDR2 SVGIG (reference sequence). V gave up 2 bases and J gave up 7 bases, with 9 bases separating them. CDR3 length: 11 amino acids. This chain's CDR3 is CAWSLTREQYF. CDR3 nucleotides: TGTGCCTGGAGTCTAACCCGGGAGCAGTACTTC. Full variable domain (rest looked up from reference TRBV30 and TRBJ2-7): SQTIHQWPATLVQPVGSPLSLECTVEGTSNPNLYWYRQAAGRGLQLLFYSVGIGQISSEVPQNLSASRPQDRQFILSSKKLLLSDSGFYLCAWSLTREQYFGPGTRLTVT.

The sample holds a few counts of this clonotype. The chain couples TRBV20-1 to TRBJ2-2, with 9 bases identical to TRBD2. Germline CDR1 is DFQATT and CDR2 is SNEGSKA (reference sequence). This CDR3 has 16 amino acids. Unmatched junction bases numbered 6, after V lost 0 bases and J lost 4 bases. The CDR3 sequence: CSARDGGRAPTGELFF. The CDR3 DNA reads as TGCAGTGCTAGAGATGGCGGGAGGGCCCCCACCGGGGAGCTGTTTTTT.

The genes are TRBV29-1 and TRBJ1-1, with D unresolved. The CDR3 is made up of 13 amino acids. From germline, CDR1 is SQVTM and CDR2 ANQGSEA. With 6 bases removed from V and 6 bases from J, the gap between germline ends came to 17 bases. The CDR3 here is CSVERNPDSEAFF. In nucleotides, the CDR3 is TGCAGCGTAGAAAGAAACCCGGATTCTGAAGCTTTCTTT. Using reference TRBV29-1 and TRBJ1-1 for the parts outside the CDR3, the full variable domain is SAVISQKPSRDICQRGTSLTIQCQVDSQVTMMFWYRQQPGQSLTLIATANQGSEATYESGFVIDKFPISRPNLTFSTLTVSNMSPEDSSIYLCSVERNPDSEAFFGQGTRLTVV.

This clonotype was observed many times. The J gene is TRBJ2-7, the V gene TRBV7-2, with 10 bases matching TRBD1. V shed 5 bases and J 4 bases; nucleotides not matched to a gene: 5. Germline CDR1 SGHTA, CDR2 FQGNSA. The CDR3 totals 14 residues. This chain's CDR3 is CASSPRDRGYEQYF. The CDR3 DNA is TGTGCCAGCAGCCCGAGGGACAGGGGTTACGAGCAGTACTTC.

The table lists this clonotype with a few counts. The rearrangement links TRBV4-3 to TRBJ1-2; no definite D call. Trimming shortened V by 0 bases and J by 8 bases, and 13 bases separated the two germline ends. Germline V gene lookup returns CDR1 LGHNA and CDR2 YSLEER. The CDR3 is 14 amino acids. The CDR3 DNA sequence: TGCGCCAGCAGCCAAGAAGGTAGATTTGAGGGCTACACCTTC. Translated: CASSQEGRFEGYTF.